A single sample gave rise to the 2 T cell receptor beta chains below, sequenced in a study of tumour-infiltrating T cells in Burkitt lymphoma. The assay was immunoSEQ multiplex PCR, and TCRdb's table has in-frame clones only and misses some. Of 750 to 1,000 clones listed, 80% to 85% are singletons. Input material: tumor tissue. These receptors were taken from a human donor with Burkitt lymphoma. Some clones in this sample may be carry-over from other donors' samples.

The chain uses TRBV19 and TRBJ1-2; TRBD1 might be the D (5 bases). Germline V lookup: CDR1 LNHDA, CDR2 SQIVND (reference sequence). V gave up 3 bases and J gave up 4 bases, with 15 bases separating them. The CDR3 is made up of 15 amino acids. Here the CDR3 DNA reads TGTGCCAGTAGTATCTCGGGACGTAGGTCCTATGGCTACACCTTC. Its translation: CASSISGRRSYGYTF.

This clone was seen more than once but under ten times. For the CDR3, the DNA is TGCGCCAGCAGCTTGGCAAACCCTCAGGTAGGAGAGACCCAGTACTTC. This translates into CASSLANPQVGETQYF. V gene TRBV5-1 combines with J gene TRBJ2-5; D unclear. Trimming took 0 bases from V and 4 from J, leaving 16 bases between them. CDR1 SGHRS and CDR2 YFSETQ come from the germline V gene. The CDR3 has 16 amino acids.